The sequence of this T cell receptor beta chain was determined in a study of shared clonotypes between healthy human individuals (TCRdb year 2020). Background on the whole study: A few men and two women, aged 18 to 49 years, made up the cohort. The study deeply sequenced blood TCR repertoires of five healthy adults to estimate repertoire size and the extent of clonotype sharing between individuals. To increase sequencing depth and limit assay-specific biases, TCR repertoire library preparation and sequencing were carried out by different laboratories using diverse techniques. Leukapheresis yielded between about 0.8 and 9.5 billion PBMCs per donor. Per donor, three plates each were used for CD4 naive and CD4 memory, two for CD8 naive, and one for CD8 memory. Study-wide conclusions, independent of this receptor: Estimated clonotype richness was generally larger for naive than for memory subsets. Pairwise subsampling indicated that sequencing depth was expected to affect the degree of clonotype sharing among donors. Incomplete sequencing was indicated by rarefaction of sorted-subset datasets, despite the large sequencing depth. Roughly 5.2% of naive CD4, 3.5% of naive CD8, approximately 2% of memory CD4, and around 0.42% of memory CD8 clonotypes were shared across several donors. Compared with non-shared clonotypes, clonotypes shared by all four sorted-subset donors had higher generation probabilities. The small number of donors limited the genetic and exposure-history diversity represented. Only blood was sampled, and tissue TCR repertoires likely differ from those in blood.

A note on this clone: The antigen this receptor binds is unknown. Per-base quality was not reported, and no clone a single base away is much larger than it.

Donors were healthy HIV-negative adults with no recently reported acute infections or vaccinations. Every donor was a Caucasian adult living in Nashville, Tennessee, USA. CD4+ T cells were enriched by magnetic negative selection, after which naive cells were positively selected on CD45RA and the negative fraction was taken as the memory subset. Blood was obtained by leukapheresis, after which PBMCs were separated by Ficoll-Histopaque density gradient centrifugation and cryopreserved in liquid nitrogen vapor phase. Analytical flow cytometry was used to check the purity and quantity of every magnetically sorted T cell population. Each sorted fraction had its genomic DNA isolated and then quantified by UV absorbance on a Nanodrop 2000c. Using the deep immunoSEQ assay, multiplex PCR amplified TCR CDR3 regions from genomic DNA. Extracted genomic DNA from each cell subset was distributed evenly across all wells of several immunoSEQ 96-well plates, and each plate was treated as a replicate. For sorted subsets, each replicate PCR was loaded with about 200 ng genomic DNA, equivalent to 25,000 to 30,000 T cell genomes. Purified libraries were quantified with a Qubit 3.0 fluorometer, sized on a Bioanalyzer 2100, and re-quantified with the KAPA Library Quantification kit. Every immunoSEQ 96-well plate was sequenced on a separate single-read 150-cycle Illumina NextSeq 550 flow cell. Processing in the source paper ran as follows. Because the immunoSEQ output included only junctional sequences and no quality scores, the filtering could not be the same as the filtering used for full-length reads. Sequences were annotated with PyIR, a Python wrapper for IgBLAST v1.9, and V/J genes and CDR3 were assigned using IMGT germline references. Reads were removed for weak V/J assignments (E-value above 1e-6), missing CDR3, stop codons, out-of-frame junctions, or ambiguous translated residues. V3J clonotypes were defined as sequences sharing an identical inferred V gene, J gene, and CDR3 amino acid sequence. Percentage overlap between repertoires was computed as shared unique clonotypes divided by the size of the smaller repertoire. Three approaches were used to assess repertoire richness: RTK rarefaction, the Chao1 estimator, and Recon v2.1 estimates of unobserved clonotypes. OLGA was used to compute generation probabilities for all TCRbeta clonotypes that the gDNA method yielded from four donors. TCRdb stores this immuneACCESS table with in-frame sequences only. Part of the clones is absent; in the studies checked, under half of the shortfall reflects unresolved V genes, and no reason is known for the rest. V and J calls and clone size follow that table, whereas D and trimming were derived from the DNA. The sample table contains some 1 million clones; only one count was recorded for 65% to 75% of them. Of the sample, roughly 1.5% falls within the top ten clones.

CDR1 and CDR2 were assigned from the germline V gene as SNHLY and FYNNEI. The CDR3, cysteine through phenylalanine, is 12 amino acids long. Only the CDR3 region is kept as DNA, spanning 36 bases read in frame from base 1. V is cut back by 6 bases and J by 13 bases, with 11 bases in the junction unmatched. The sequence was obtained from a man aged 18-30 years in good health. Recombination linked TRBV2 to TRBJ1-1; TRBD1 fits 7 bases in the junction. Sequenced sample: memory CD4+ T cells sorted from blood. The cell subset or site label, as the study defines it: CD45RA-negative fraction. The DNA reads as follows: TGTGCCAGCAGCACAAAGGGGGCAGGGGGTTTCTTT. This translates into CASSTKGAGGFF.